Included here is one T cell receptor beta chain sequence, with context. Its antigen target is currently unknown. Base qualities are not provided; no much larger clone lies one nucleotide away. The data were taken from a study of blood T cell repertoires in COVID-19 (dated by TCRdb to between 2020 and 2021). Regarding the complete study: Samples from collaborators originated in the United States, Italy and Spain and spanned both the acute and convalescent phases of COVID-19. Nearly every sample came with metadata listing a de-identified subject ID, COVID-19 status, age in years and sex. Deeply sampled blood TCRbeta repertoires from subjects exposed to, actively infected with, or recovered from COVID-19 were included in the dataset. The prospective study material was composed of cDNA or gDNA derived from T cells, B-cell-depleted T cells, or PBMCs. A freely available public database, intended as a resource for researchers studying the immune response to SARS-CoV-2, is where the repertoires were released. HLA class I and class II types, where available, came from metadata supplied by the sample provider rather than from assay-based typing. The samples were drawn from the first 160 participants of the ongoing ImmuneRACE study and from 950 to 1,500 subjects provided by 6 global collaborators.

From the germline V gene (reference sequence), CDR1 is LNHDA and CDR2 is SQIVND. Spanning cysteine to phenylalanine, the CDR3 consists of 15 amino acids. Only the CDR3 DNA is retained, 45 bases long and in frame from the first base. V ends up 7 bases short and J 8 bases short, with an unmatched junction base count of 12. TCRbeta CDR3 regions were amplified from genomic DNA by means of the immunoSEQ Assay, a bias-controlled multiplex PCR. For the original study's pipeline: Nucleated cell counts per sample were estimated from amplification of reference gene primers within the assay. Sequence reads were collapsed and filtered to measure the absolute abundance of every unique TCRbeta CDR3 rearrangement. For each sample, productive Simpson clonality was calculated as the square root of Simpson's diversity index over productive rearrangements. In TCRdb, the immuneACCESS table is reduced to in-frame sequences with V and J assigned. These tables do not hold every clone; where another copy was compared, an unresolved V gene accounts for under half, and the others remain unexplained. The V and J calls and clone size come from that table; D and trimming were worked out from the DNA. The sample profile shows 200,000 to 300,000 clones; about 86% of them were found once. The top ten clonotypes cover about 2% of the sample.

What the authors observed across the whole study: The amount of clinical and demographic metadata varied by source and participant and was provided uncurated.

Each collaborating institution followed its own protocols to collect whole blood in K2EDTA tubes. Collaborator samples were shipped for TCRbeta analysis as frozen whole blood, isolated PBMCs, or DNA extracted from either sample type. Sequencing input: peripheral blood. The source of this sequence is a man in his thirties or forties with active or convalescent COVID-19. The V and J segments used are TRBV19 and TRBJ2-1; a stretch of 9 junction bases matches TRBD2. This receptor carries the CDR3 CASTPPGLAMDEQFF. The DNA sequence is as follows: TGTGCCAGTACGCCGCCAGGACTAGCGATGGATGAGCAGTTCTTC.